These 26 T cell receptor beta chains originate from one sample sequenced in a study of shared clonotypes between healthy human individuals. TCRdb's table, derived via immunoSEQ multiplex PCR, lists solely in-frame clones and lacks some. The table includes roughly 650,000 clones, roughly 96% detected once. CD45RO-negative, CCR7-positively selected cells formed the naive CD8 fraction, excluding terminally differentiated effector memory CD45RA+ cells. The specimen sequenced was naive CD8+ T cells sorted from blood. These receptors originate from a woman younger than 45 in good health.

The rearrangement links TRBV28 to TRBJ2-4; the match to TRBD2 covers 13 bases. CDR1 is MDHEN and CDR2 is SYDVKM in the germline V gene. V shed 3 bases, J shed 9 bases, and the junction held 8 bases outside the gene matches. The CDR3 sequence is 16 residues long. CDR3 sequence reads: CASSFGLAGEGVIQYF. The CDR3 DNA sequence: TGTGCCAGCAGTTTCGGACTAGCGGGAGAAGGGGTCATTCAGTACTTC.

V usage is TRBV7-6 and J usage is TRBJ1-1; D gene unclear. CDR3 length: 14 amino acids. Germline V CDR1 and CDR2: SGHVS, FNYEAQ. Trimming took 1 base from V and 0 from J, leaving 6 bases between them. The CDR3 here is CASSLGPVNTEAFF. The CDR3 DNA follows: TGTGCCAGCAGCTTAGGGCCGGTGAACACTGAAGCTTTCTTT.

Only one count was recorded for this clone. The chain has TRBV4-2 and TRBJ2-7; no clear D gene. The germline V gene has CDR1 LGHNA and CDR2 YNFKEQ. V was trimmed by 0 bases and J by 6 bases, leaving 12 bases between them. This CDR3 has 14 amino acids. The DNA of the CDR3 is TGTGCCAGCAGCCAAGAGATGGCAATCGGCGAGCAGTACTTC. Its protein is CASSQEMAIGEQYF.

The J gene is TRBJ2-1, the V gene TRBV7-3, with 8 bases matching TRBD2. The CDR3 is made up of 16 amino acids. With V trimmed by 5 bases and J by 0 bases, 6 bases remained unmatched. Per the germline V gene, CDR1 is SGHTA and CDR2 is FQGTGA. The CDR3 loop is CASSPIAGSSYNEQFF. CDR3 nucleotide sequence: TGTGCCAGCAGCCCGATAGCGGGATCCTCCTACAATGAGCAGTTCTTC.

A word on this clone: At one end the junction does not follow the germline gene, possibly because of a read error. J is TRBJ2-7 and V is TRBV27; D gene unclear. Germline loops: CDR1 MNHEY, CDR2 SMNVEV (reference sequence). The CDR3 consists of 10 residues. The CDR3 region is CAGSFYEQYF. CDR3 nucleotide sequence: TGTGCCGGCAGTTTCTACGAGCAGTACTTC.

The chain couples TRBV7-9 to TRBJ2-7; TRBD2 agrees at 13 bases. CDR3 length: 16 amino acids. Losses at the gene ends were 5 bases for V and 6 bases for J; bases not matched to a gene: 10. Germline V gene lookup returns CDR1 SEHNR and CDR2 FQNEAQ (reference sequence). CDR3 coding DNA: TGTGCCAGCAGCCCAAGGGGACTAGCGGGGTATATCGAGCAGTACTTC. Translating gives CASSPRGLAGYIEQYF.

This chain uses TRBV14 with TRBJ2-3; D is perhaps TRBD1 (5 bases). CDR3 length: 12 residues. V was pared by 8 bases and J by 6 bases, with 12 bases between. Germline CDR1 reads SGHDN; CDR2 reads FVKESK. The CDR3 region is CASGRVADTQYF. The CDR3 region has the DNA TGTGCCAGCGGCAGGGTGGCGGATACGCAGTATTTT.

V is TRBV5-4 and J is TRBJ2-7, with D possibly matching TRBD1 (6 bases). The ends were cut back, 2 bases at V and 2 bases at J, with 11 bases in the middle. Germline assignment: CDR1 SGHNT and CDR2 YYREEE (reference sequence). The CDR3 is made up of 14 amino acids. This CDR3 reads CASSFDQGTYEQYF. In DNA form, the CDR3 reads TGTGCCAGCAGCTTCGATCAGGGGACCTACGAGCAGTACTTC. The variable domain in full, completed from reference TRBV5-4 and TRBJ2-7, reads ETGVTQSPTHLIKTRGQQVTLRCSSQSGHNTVSWYQQALGQGPQFIFQYYREEENGRGNFPPRFSGLQFPNYSSELNVNALELDDSALYLCASSFDQGTYEQYFGPGTRLTVT.

For this clone: Additional DNA sequences in this sample encode the identical CDR3. The chain recombines TRBV13 with TRBJ1-5; no firm D call. The CDR3 runs to 13 residues. V dropped 1 base and J dropped 5 bases, with 6 bases sitting between them. CDR1 and CDR2 from the germline V gene are PRHDT and FYEKMQ (reference sequence). This CDR3 reads CASSLDRDQPQHF. CDR3 coding DNA: TGTGCCAGCAGCTTAGATCGGGATCAGCCCCAGCATTTT.

The chain has TRBV5-4 and TRBJ2-6; D remains ambiguous. The CDR3 has 15 residues. Between the trimmed V and J ends, which lost 4 bases and 3 bases, there was a span of 11 bases. The germline CDR1 and CDR2 sequences are SGHNT and YYREEE (reference sequence). Written as DNA, the CDR3 is TGTGCCAGCAGCCAATTGGGGAATGGGGCCAACGTCCTGACTTTC. Encoded protein: CASSQLGNGANVLTF.

This chain uses TRBV27 with TRBJ1-5; 7 nucleotides align to TRBD1. With 4 bases clipped from V and 0 bases from J, the junction kept 9 bases outside the gene matches. Germline values: CDR1 MNHEY, CDR2 SMNVEV (reference sequence). The CDR3 length is 17 residues. The CDR3 DNA reads as TGTGCCAGCAGTTCCCATACAGGGGCCCTTAGCAATCAGCCCCAGCATTTT. Amino acid sequence: CASSSHTGALSNQPQHF.

The genes are TRBV4-2 and TRBJ2-7; 8 bases map to TRBD1. Unmatched junction bases numbered 2, after V lost 0 bases and J lost 1 base. Germline V gene lookup returns CDR1 LGHNA and CDR2 YNFKEQ. The CDR3 has 15 residues. The CDR3 nucleotides are TGTGCCAGCAGCCAAGAGACAGGGGAGTCCTACGAGCAGTACTTC. It is translated as CASSQETGESYEQYF.

The chain recombines TRBV10-1 with TRBJ1-1; D unresolved. The CDR3 runs to 14 residues. V dropped 0 bases and J dropped 5 bases, with 10 bases sitting between them. Germline-derived CDR1 and CDR2 are WNHNN and SYGVQD (reference sequence). The CDR3 loop is CASSESLTGTEAFF. DNA of the CDR3: TGCGCCAGCAGTGAGTCATTGACCGGGACTGAAGCTTTCTTT.

V usage is TRBV7-9 and J usage is TRBJ2-1; D possibly uses TRBD1 or TRBD2 (5 bases each). The germline gives CDR1 SEHNR, CDR2 FQNEAQ (reference sequence). V was trimmed by 5 bases and J by 0 bases, leaving 17 bases between them. The CDR3 is made up of 17 amino acids. CDR3 DNA: TGTGCCAGCAGCCGGTCAAAGGGGAGTGACTCCTACAATGAGCAGTTCTTC. Encoded protein: CASSRSKGSDSYNEQFF.

The chain carries TRBV19 and TRBJ2-1, with TRBD2 as a possible D gene (6 bases). CDR3 length: 15 residues. The V and J ends lost 5 bases and 7 bases respectively, with 18 bases between them. Germline V gene lookup returns CDR1 LNHDA and CDR2 SQIVND (reference sequence). CDR3 coding DNA: TGTGCCAGTAGTCCCCGCAGGCCGACTAGAAATGAGCAGTTCTTC. Translation gives CASSPRRPTRNEQFF.

The chain combines TRBV7-8 with TRBJ2-3; 7 nucleotides agree with TRBD2. In germline, CDR1 is SGHVS, CDR2 FQNEAQ. The ends lost 3 bases at V and 5 bases at J; junction bases unmatched: 17. The CDR3 length is 18 residues. The CDR3, as DNA: TGTGCCAGCAGCTTCGGGGAGGCCAGCGGGGACTCAGGAGATACGCAGTATTTT. Protein product: CASSFGEASGDSGDTQYF.

This clone was counted between two and nine times. The J gene is TRBJ2-7, the V gene TRBV27; D ambiguous. The V end lost 10 bases, the J end lost 4 bases, and 5 bases lay between the germline ends. Germline CDR1 MNHEY, CDR2 SMNVEV (reference sequence). This CDR3 has 9 amino acids. CDR3 sequence reads: CAISYEQYF. In nucleotides, the CDR3 is TGTGCCATCTCTTACGAGCAGTACTTC.

The chain recombines TRBV2 with TRBJ2-2, with D unclear. Trimming removed 2 bases at V and 1 base at J, with 8 bases between. CDR3 size: 15 residues. Germline CDR1 reads SNHLY; CDR2 reads FYNNEI. CDR3 in DNA: TGTGCCAGCAGTGAATCGTACGGGAACACCGGGGAGCTGTTTTTT. It is translated as CASSESYGNTGELFF.

The chain links TRBV28 to TRBJ1-3; a weak D match, TRBD1 (5 bases). The germline gives CDR1 MDHEN, CDR2 SYDVKM. V shed 1 base and J shed 3 bases, with 10 bases lying between them. CDR3 length: 15 residues. This CDR3 is CASSLFGGDGNTIYF. The DNA of the CDR3 is TGTGCCAGCAGTTTATTCGGGGGGGATGGAAACACCATATATTTT.

The chain couples TRBV5-3 to TRBJ1-5; no firm D call. TRBV5-3 is an ORF; its function is uncertain. Trimming shortened V by 6 bases and J by 0 bases, and 13 bases separated the two germline ends. The CDR3 has 15 residues. The CDR3 DNA is TGTGCCAGAACCAGCGGTAGTAATAGCAATCAGCCCCAGCATTTT. Its protein product is CARTSGSNSNQPQHF.

V gene TRBV5-1 combines with J gene TRBJ2-7; perhaps TRBD2 as D (6 bases). The length of the CDR3 is 14 residues. Deletions cut 0 bases from V and 6 bases from J, with 13 bases between. CDR1 SGHRS and CDR2 YFSETQ come from the germline V gene. CDR3: CASSLGAGLREQYF. The CDR3 nucleotides read TGCGCCAGCAGCTTGGGCGCGGGGCTCCGCGAGCAGTACTTC.

This clone was detected once. The chain employs TRBV30 and TRBJ2-7; 9 bases fit TRBD2. Per the germline V gene, CDR1 is GTSNPN and CDR2 is SVGIG (reference sequence). The length of the CDR3 is 16 residues. V dropped 1 base and J dropped 6; count of bases not matched to a gene: 13. The CDR3 DNA is TGTGCCTGGAGTGCCGGACTAGCGCCGAGTAGGATCGAGCAGTACTTC. As protein: CAWSAGLAPSRIEQYF.

The chain carries TRBV30 and TRBJ2-1; no firm D call. CDR3 length: 11 residues. V lost 4 bases, J lost 12 bases, and 13 bases lay in between. From germline, CDR1 is GTSNPN and CDR2 SVGIG (reference sequence). The CDR3 spells CAWKMVIGQFF. In nucleotides, the CDR3 is TGTGCCTGGAAGATGGTGATAGGGCAGTTCTTC.

This chain connects TRBV6-1 to TRBJ1-4; the D is unclear. The CDR3 is made up of 21 amino acids. Germline V lookup: CDR1 MNHNS, CDR2 SASEGT. Between the trimmed V and J ends, which lost 2 bases and 5 bases, there was a span of 30 bases. The DNA of the CDR3 is TGTGCCAGCAGTGAATTTCTATCATCGGTCCACGAGAGGGAGAGGAATGAAAAACTGTTTTTT. Residues: CASSEFLSSVHERERNEKLFF.

In the case of this clone: This sample also contains other DNA sequences that code for the same CDR3. This chain uses TRBV28 with TRBJ1-4; D gene ambiguous. The length of the CDR3 is 11 residues. The germline gives CDR1 MDHEN, CDR2 SYDVKM. Trimming removed 3 bases at V and 8 bases at J, with 4 bases between. Here the CDR3 reads CASSFEEKLFF. The CDR3 nucleotides are TGTGCCAGCAGTTTTGAGGAAAAACTGTTTTTT.

This clone is a singleton in its sample. This rearrangement joins TRBV27 to TRBJ1-1; D is unresolved. The V end lost 6 bases, the J end lost 1 base, and 12 bases lay between the germline ends. This CDR3 is 14 amino acids long. Germline values: CDR1 MNHEY, CDR2 SMNVEV (reference sequence). CDR3 sequence: CASSLRPRNTEAFF. For the CDR3, the DNA is TGTGCCAGCAGCCTCCGGCCCAGGAACACTGAAGCTTTCTTT.